Below, 28 T cell receptor beta chains from the same sample are listed, as sequenced in a study of T cells in women clearing cervical HPV infection. Clones were read by immunoSEQ multiplex PCR, and TCRdb kept only the in-frame ones, dropping some. The sample holds approximately 35,000 clones. The sequencing input was blood buffy coat. All receptors derive from a woman between 18 and 69 years old with a cervical HPV16 infection that either progressed to CIN3+ or cleared (not recorded which).

Remarks on this clone: One end of the junction varies from germline; a read error may be responsible. The read ends 3 residues before the CDR3 terminus; that terminus is restored from the germline J gene. This chain connects TRBV4-2 to TRBJ2-7, with a possible D match to TRBD2 (5 bases). The CDR3 loop spans 15 amino acids. CDR1 is LGHNA and CDR2 is YNFKEQ in the germline V gene. The sequenced part of the CDR3 DNA is TGCGCCAGCAGCCAAGATTCCGAGCGGTCCTACGAG. The encoded protein is CASSQDSERSYE. The full-length CDR3 reads as CASSQDSERSYEQYF.

Worth noting for this clone: From the germline J gene comes the end of the CDR3, since the read stops 3 residues before it. V gene TRBV4-1 combines with J gene TRBJ1-2; D may be TRBD1 (6 bases). The germline gives CDR1 MGHRA, CDR2 YSYEKL. The CDR3 extends over 15 amino acids. The CDR3 DNA, read in part, is TGCGCCAGCAGCCAAGGTGAGGGGGTGTTGTTAAGC. This gives the protein CASSQGEGVLLS. Given in full, the CDR3 is CASSQGEGVLLSYTF.

On this clone: The sequenced fragment ends 3 residues before the CDR3 boundary, so the rest is inferred from the germline J gene. The genes are TRBV4-1 and TRBJ2-3; perhaps TRBD2 as D (7 bases). The V end was cut by 4 bases, the J end by 6 bases, with 23 bases between. Germline CDR1 reads MGHRA; CDR2 reads YSYEKL. CDR3 length equals 17 residues. CDR3 DNA (partial): TGCGCCAGCAGCCTGGCTTGGGGGGGCAGTTCTTTTGATACG. Translating it yields CASSLAWGGSSFDT. The entire CDR3 reads CASSLAWGGSSFDTQYF.

To note about this clone: Read data end 3 residues before the CDR3 end; the end is taken from the germline J gene. The chain joins TRBV12-5 to TRBJ1-3, with D possibly being TRBD1 (6 bases). The CDR3 covers 17 residues. The ends were cut back, 1 base at V and 0 bases at J, with 13 bases in the middle. Germline assignment: CDR1 LGHNT and CDR2 FRNRAP. The CDR3 bases that were read are TGTGCTAGTGGTTTGGGAAGACAGGTCGGCTCTGGAAACACC. It codes for CASGLGRQVGSGNT. The entire CDR3 is CASGLGRQVGSGNTIYF. Full variable domain (rest looked up from reference TRBV12-5 and TRBJ1-3): DARVTQTPRHKVTEMGQEVTMRCQPILGHNTVFWYRQTMMQGLELLAYFRNRAPLDDSGMPKDRFSAEMPDATLATLKIQPSEPRDSAVYFCASGLGRQVGSGNTIYFGEGSWLTVV.

With regard to this clone: The DNA ends 3 residues before the CDR3 does, and the rest of the CDR3 is filled in from the germline J gene. The gene calls are TRBV19 and TRBJ1-3; D is perhaps TRBD1 (5 bases). Trimming cost V 3 bases and J 9 bases, with 15 bases left between them. The CDR3 sequence is 14 residues long. The V gene's germline CDR1 is LNHDA and CDR2 SQIVND (reference sequence). The CDR3 sequence is CASSIQGTFGTIYF. The CDR3 bases that were read are TGTGCCAGTAGTATCCAGGGAACGTTCGGCACC.

In the case of this clone: The read finishes 3 residues shy of the CDR3 end, and the germline J gene is used to complete it. This rearrangement joins TRBV5-1 to TRBJ1-1; D unclear. Trimming stripped 0 bases from V and 1 base from J, with 10 bases between. Germline assignment: CDR1 SGHRS and CDR2 YFSETQ. The CDR3 loop spans 15 amino acids. Incomplete CDR3 DNA: TGCGCCAGCAGCTTGGAAGCGGTGTGGAACACTGAA. Amino acid sequence: CASSLEAVWNTE. In full, the CDR3 reads CASSLEAVWNTEAFF.

Details on this clone: The missing CDR3 end, 3 residues past where the read stops, is filled in from the germline J gene. The chain uses TRBV7-2 and TRBJ2-3; TRBD1 matches at 8 bases. Germline CDR1 and CDR2: SGHTA and FQGNSA. The CDR3 covers 14 residues. This CDR3 is CASSLQGAGEAQYF. Partial CDR3 DNA: TGTGCCAGCAGCTTACAGGGGGCAGGAGAGGCG.

Worth noting for this clone: Read data end 3 residues before the CDR3 end; the end is taken from the germline J gene. The rearrangement joins TRBV7-8 to TRBJ2-3, with D perhaps TRBD2 (6 bases). Germline CDR1 is SGHVS and CDR2 is FQNEAQ. The CDR3 has 16 residues. Trimming removed 2 bases at V and 1 base at J, with 13 bases between. The covered CDR3 bases are TGTGCCAGCAGCTTAAAGGCCGGCGGGGGCACAGATACG. Protein product: CASSLKAGGGTDT. The full CDR3 protein is CASSLKAGGGTDTQYF.

Concerning this clone itself: Coverage ceases 3 residues before the CDR3 finishes, and the germline J gene fills in the end. This chain joins TRBV11-3 and TRBJ2-7; the match to TRBD1 covers 10 bases. From germline, CDR1 is SGHNT and CDR2 YENEEA. This CDR3 comprises 15 residues. J was trimmed by 5 bases and V by 4 bases; bases with no gene match: 8. The CDR3 sequence is CASSSSGTGAHEQYF. The part of the CDR3 DNA that was read is TGTGCCAGCAGCTCATCCGGGACAGGGGCCCACGAG.

For this clone: The read falls 3 residues short of the CDR3 end, and the missing part is taken from the germline J gene. The chain joins TRBV9 to TRBJ2-3, with 8 bases fitting TRBD2. The V and J ends lost 0 bases and 2 bases, in that order; junction bases with no gene match: 2. This CDR3 has 15 amino acids. Germline CDR1 SGDLS, CDR2 YYNGEE. The CDR3 spells CASSVAGGITDTQYF. Incomplete CDR3 DNA: TGTGCCAGCAGCGTAGCGGGGGGGATCACAGATACG.

A note on this clone: Read sequence stops 3 residues before the CDR3 end, and the germline J gene provides the missing end. V and J are TRBV11-2 and TRBJ1-2; D gene ambiguous. The CDR3 is 13 residues long. Germline V gene lookup returns CDR1 SGHAT and CDR2 FQNNGV. This CDR3 is CASRRGSFNDYTF. CDR3 DNA, as far as it was read: TGTGCCAGCAGACGGGGAAGTTTCAACGAC.

As concerns this clone: The CDR3 is cut off 3 residues early in the read; its end comes from the germline J gene. The chain combines TRBV6-2 or TRBV6-3 with TRBJ2-3; possibly TRBD2 for D (6 bases). The V end was cut by 6 bases, the J end by 2 bases, with 15 bases between. Germline V gives CDR1 MNHEY, CDR2 SVGEGT. The CDR3 length is 15 residues. CDR3 region: CASRPLGEVTDTQYF. Partial CDR3 DNA: TGTGCCAGCAGGCCCTTAGGGGAGGTCACAGATACG.

As regards this clone: The CDR3 end lies 3 residues beyond the end of the read and is filled in from the germline J gene. The chain links TRBV12-3 or TRBV12-4 to TRBJ1-1, with TRBD1 as a possible D gene (6 bases). The V gene lost 3 bases and the J gene lost 7 bases, with 15 bases spanning the gap. This CDR3 comprises 14 residues. The sequenced part of the CDR3 DNA is TGTGCCAGCAGTTTTGGTAGGACAGCCGATGAA. Translating it yields CASSFGRTADE. The whole CDR3 sequence is CASSFGRTADEAFF.

Remarks on this clone: With the read ending 3 residues before the CDR3 end, the germline J gene is used to fill in that end. The V and J genes are TRBV18 and TRBJ2-5, with 15 bases fitting TRBD2. Germline values: CDR1 KGHSH, CDR2 LQKENI. V lost 4 bases and J lost 2; bases outside the gene matches: 8. This CDR3 region has 18 residues. CDR3 loop: CASSQGLAGGTLQETQYF. The DNA read from the CDR3 is TGTGCCAGCTCACAGGGACTAGCGGGGGGAACCCTACAAGAGACC.

A remark on this clone: Read sequence stops 3 residues before the CDR3 end, and the germline J gene provides the missing end. The chain couples TRBV4-1 to TRBJ1-1; no reliable D call. Germline CDR1 reads MGHRA; CDR2 reads YSYEKL. The CDR3 runs to 15 residues. V lost 1 base and J lost 4, with 13 bases in between. The sequenced part of the CDR3 DNA is TGCGCCAGCAGCCAAGCGGAGGGCCGGAGCACTGAA. Protein sequence: CASSQAEGRSTE. The full-length CDR3 reads as CASSQAEGRSTEAFF.

A note on this clone: The CDR3 goes on 3 residues after the read ends, and that part is filled in from the germline J gene. The chain carries TRBV29-1 and TRBJ1-2; 12 nucleotides match TRBD1. The CDR3 extends over 14 amino acids. J gave up 7 bases and V 6 bases, and 9 bases lay outside the gene matches. CDR1 and CDR2 (germline): SQVTM, ANQGSEA. The CDR3: CSVNAGTGGAGYTF. Incomplete CDR3 DNA: TGCAGCGTCAACGCCGGGACAGGGGGCGCTGGC.

Concerning this clone itself: The read is 3 residues too short to cover the CDR3 end, so that end is filled in from the germline J gene. This chain connects TRBV20-1 to TRBJ1-1; a weak D match, TRBD1 (5 bases). Looked up from germline, CDR1 is DFQATT and CDR2 is SNEGSKA (reference sequence). V shed 0 bases and J shed 2 bases, with 19 bases lying between them. This CDR3 is 17 amino acids long. CDR3 loop: CSARDRGAGTTNTEAFF. The CDR3 DNA, read in part, is TGCAGTGCTAGAGATCGCGGGGCCGGGACTACCAACACTGAA.

In the case of this clone: The read ends 3 residues before the CDR3 terminus; that terminus is restored from the germline J gene. The chain uses TRBV18 and TRBJ1-4; the D is unclear. V lost 2 bases and J lost 8, with 12 bases in between. The CDR3 is 14 amino acids. Germline V gene sequence: CDR1 KGHSH, CDR2 LQKENI. The CDR3 is CASSPERVGEKLFF. The part of the CDR3 DNA that was read is TGTGCCAGCTCACCAGAGCGGGTTGGGGAAAAA.

Of note for this clone: Read data end 3 residues before the CDR3 end; the end is taken from the germline J gene. The chain has TRBV7-9 and TRBJ1-2, with 7 bases matching TRBD1. In germline, CDR1 is SEHNR, CDR2 FQNEAQ (reference sequence). V lost 5 bases to trimming and J lost 7 bases; unmatched junction nucleotides: 7. The CDR3 extends over 13 amino acids. Partial CDR3 DNA: TGTGCCAGCAGCCCACAGGGGCGCTCTGGC. Translated: CASSPQGRSG. In full, the CDR3 is CASSPQGRSGYTF. The whole variable domain, remainder taken from reference TRBV7-9 and TRBJ1-2, is DTGVSQNPRHKITKRGQNVTFRCDPISEHNRLYWYRQTLGQGPEFLTYFQNEAQLEKSRLLSDRFSAERPKGSFSTLEIQRTEQGDSAMYLCASSPQGRSGYTFGSGTRLTVV.

A word on this clone: The read finishes 3 residues shy of the CDR3 end, and the germline J gene is used to complete it. V gene TRBV19 combines with J gene TRBJ2-5, with 7 bases that match TRBD2. Germline CDR1 reads LNHDA; CDR2 reads SQIVND (reference sequence). There are 19 residues in the CDR3. J was trimmed by 1 base and V by 3 bases; bases with no gene match: 17. The DNA read from the CDR3 is TGTGCCAGTAGTATCGGGGGGTTCCTCGGAGGGCCCTCCCAAGAGACC. It yields the protein CASSIGGFLGGPSQET. The whole CDR3 protein is CASSIGGFLGGPSQETQYF. Filled out from reference TRBV19 and TRBJ2-5, the complete variable domain reads DGGITQSPKYLFRKEGQNVTLSCEQNLNHDAMYWYRQDPGQGLRLIYYSQIVNDFQKGDIAEGYSVSREKKESFPLTVTSAQKNPTAFYLCASSIGGFLGGPSQETQYFGPGTRLLVL.

Concerning this clone itself: The read gets to within 3 residues of the CDR3 end, and the germline J gene fills in the rest. The V gene is TRBV18, the J gene TRBJ2-7; D unclear. In germline, CDR1 is KGHSH, CDR2 LQKENI. V lost 3 bases to trimming and J lost 0 bases, with 6 bases between them. This CDR3 comprises 13 residues. CDR3 DNA, as far as it was read: TGTGCCAGCTCACCGCCCAGCTCCTACGAG. Encoded protein: CASSPPSSYE. The whole CDR3 region reads CASSPPSSYEQYF.

Details on this clone: A junction boundary mismatches the germline segment, possibly from a read error. The read ends 3 residues early relative to the CDR3; the germline J gene fills the gap. J is TRBJ2-5 and V is TRBV4-2, with 8 bases identical to TRBD2. Per the germline V gene, CDR1 is LGHNA and CDR2 is YNFKEQ. The CDR3 sequence is 16 residues long. The CDR3 reads CASSQESIGRGETQYF. The sequenced CDR3 bases are TGCGCCAGCAGCCAAGAGAGTATCGGGAGGGGAGAGACC.

In the case of this clone: The sequenced fragment ends 3 residues before the CDR3 boundary, so the rest is inferred from the germline J gene. The gene calls are TRBV19 and TRBJ1-2, with TRBD1 matching 9 bases. This CDR3 region has 14 residues. Per germline, CDR1 LNHDA and CDR2 SQIVND (reference sequence). V trimming: 5 bases; J trimming: 3 bases; junction bases outside the gene matches: 4. CDR3 protein: CASSLRDRDYGYTF. The sequenced CDR3 bases are TGTGCCAGTAGTCTCCGGGACAGGGACTATGGC. The full variable domain, in which reference TRBV19 and TRBJ1-2 provide the parts outside the CDR3, is DGGITQSPKYLFRKEGQNVTLSCEQNLNHDAMYWYRQDPGQGLRLIYYSQIVNDFQKGDIAEGYSVSREKKESFPLTVTSAQKNPTAFYLCASSLRDRDYGYTFGSGTRLTVV.

To note about this clone: The DNA ends 3 residues before the CDR3 does, and the rest of the CDR3 is filled in from the germline J gene. The chain uses TRBV19 and TRBJ2-2; TRBD2 might be the D (5 bases). The germline gives CDR1 LNHDA, CDR2 SQIVND (reference sequence). CDR3 length: 15 amino acids. The CDR3 bases that were read are TGTGCCAGTAGTATAGCCGGAGGAACTAATGAAAAG. Translation: CASSIAGGTNEK. The CDR3 in its entirety is CASSIAGGTNEKLFF.

Concerning this clone itself: The read gets to within 3 residues of the CDR3 end, and the germline J gene fills in the rest. V is TRBV20-1 and J is TRBJ2-4, with D possibly being TRBD1 (5 bases). This CDR3 has 13 residues. CDR1 and CDR2 from the germline V gene are DFQATT and SNEGSKA (reference sequence). The germline V and J ends were trimmed by 3 bases and 0 bases, with 6 bases remaining between them. CDR3 bases read: TGCAGTGCTAGGGACAAAGCCAAAAACATT. Translation gives CSARDKAKNI. The full CDR3 protein is CSARDKAKNIQYF.

A note on this clone: The CDR3 end falls 3 residues outside the read, so it is completed with the germline J gene. The chain recombines TRBV29-1 with TRBJ1-4; tentatively, D is TRBD1 (6 bases). The CDR3 spans 15 residues. From germline, CDR1 is SQVTM and CDR2 ANQGSEA. The V gene lost 7 bases and the J gene lost 2 bases, with 17 bases spanning the gap. CDR3 DNA, as far as it was read: TGCAGCGCAACAGGGAGGGGCCTTACTAATGAAAAA. It encodes CSATGRGLTNEK. The entire CDR3 protein reads CSATGRGLTNEKLFF.

As to this clone: The read terminates 3 residues ahead of where the CDR3 ends, so the germline J gene completes it. The V and J genes are TRBV2 and TRBJ2-3; 9 bases are shared with TRBD1. Germline values: CDR1 SNHLY, CDR2 FYNNEI. This CDR3 has 14 residues. The CDR3 sequence: CASSFTGGEQPQYF. The CDR3 DNA, read in part, is TGTGCCAGCAGCTTTACAGGGGGCGAGCAGCCG. The full variable domain, in which reference TRBV2 and TRBJ2-3 provide the parts outside the CDR3, is EPEVTQTPSHQVTQMGQEVILRCVPISNHLYFYWYRQILGQKVEFLVSFYNNEISEKSEIFDDQFSVERPDGSNFTLKIRSTKLEDSAMYFCASSFTGGEQPQYFGPGTRLTVL.

As to this clone: The read stops 3 residues short of the end of the CDR3; the missing end is completed from the germline J gene. The rearrangement joins TRBV7-6 to TRBJ2-5; the match to TRBD1 covers 7 bases. With 1 base clipped from V and 6 bases from J, the junction kept 5 bases outside the gene matches. CDR3 size: 14 residues. The germline V gene encodes CDR1 SGHVS and CDR2 FNYEAQ. The CDR3: CASSLGDRVQTQYF. Incomplete CDR3 DNA: TGTGCCAGCAGCTTAGGAGACAGGGTCCAGACC.